This is a list of T cell receptor beta chains from one sample in a study of OX40 agonist ivuxolimab in advanced cancers. Some clones are missing from TCRdb's copy, which holds only in-frame ones; the method was immunoSEQ multiplex PCR. Here the sample spans roughly 93,000 clones, roughly nine tenths being singletons. Material: CD4+ or CD8+ T cells sorted from blood, obtained in a trial of the OX40 agonist ivuxolimab. These receptors all stem from an adult with an advanced solid tumor such as melanoma, head and neck, liver or kidney cancer. Each CDR3 is given with its conserved first and last residue. Fields, in order: CDR3 DNA, CDR3 protein, D gene, clone size, V gene, J gene. D genes are given only for firm matches. A row's size may be missing; if present it is once, few, many or a size class.

TGTGCCAGCAGCGTGACCGGGACAGCTAATGAAAAACTGTTTTTT	CASSVTGTANEKLFF	TRBD1	NA	TRBV11-2	TRBJ1-4
TGTGCCAGCAGCGTAGGACAGGGGGGTATCAATGAGCAGTTCTTC	CASSVGQGGINEQFF	TRBD1	NA	TRBV7-9	TRBJ2-1
TGTGCCATCAGTGGGCAGGGGTATAGTGGCTACACCTTC	CAISGQGYSGYTF	NA	NA	TRBV10-3	TRBJ1-2
TGCAGTGCTAGAGCCGCCTACGAGCAGTACTTC	CSARAAYEQYF	NA	once	TRBV20-1	TRBJ2-7
TGTGCCAGCAGCCCCGGGGACAGAACTAATGAAAAACTGTTTTTT	CASSPGDRTNEKLFF	TRBD1	NA	TRBV6-1	TRBJ1-4
TGTGCCTGGAGCGGACAGGTAGATCAGCCCCAGCATTTT	CAWSGQVDQPQHF	TRBD1	NA	TRBV30	TRBJ1-5
TGTGCCACCAGCAGAGAGCCGACAGTCCCGAATGAAAAACTGTTTTTT	CATSREPTVPNEKLFF	NA	NA	TRBV15	TRBJ1-4
TGTGCCAGCAGTGGAAGACAGGCGACGAACACTGAAGCTTTCTTT	CASSGRQATNTEAFF	NA	few	TRBV2	TRBJ1-1
TGCAGCGTTATCCACGGGGCCAGGGGCACTGAAGCTTTCTTT	CSVIHGARGTEAFF	NA	NA	TRBV29-1	TRBJ1-1
TGTGCCAGCAGCCTTTACTCCGGGACAGGGAGAAACGAGCAGTACTTC	CASSLYSGTGRNEQYF	TRBD1	NA	TRBV7-6	TRBJ2-7
TGTGCCAGCAGCTTGGAGTTGTCGTTAGAGAACACTGAAGCTTTCTTT	CASSLELSLENTEAFF	NA	NA	TRBV5-4	TRBJ1-1
TGTGCCAGCAGTGAAGGGGGGGAAATGGACAGCACTAATTCACCCCTCCACTTT	CASSEGGEMDSTNSPLHF	NA	NA	TRBV6-1	TRBJ1-6
TGCGCCAGCAGCCCTTCAGGGGGCAATCTAGCCGGGGAGCTGTTTTTT	CASSPSGGNLAGELFF	TRBD1	NA	TRBV5-1	TRBJ2-2
TGTGCCAGCAGCGACCAGAGCGGGAGCGCGGAGACCCAGTACTTC	CASSDQSGSAETQYF	TRBD2	few	TRBV7-2	TRBJ2-5
TGTGCCAGCAGTCGGACAGTTGCAACTAATGAAAAACTGTTTTTT	CASSRTVATNEKLFF	NA	NA	TRBV27	TRBJ1-4
TGTGCCAGCAGTCGTCCTCTAGGCGGCGGCCGGGAGACCCAGTACTTC	CASSRPLGGGRETQYF	NA	NA	TRBV11-2	TRBJ2-5
TGTGCCACCAGCAACCGGGACAGGCACCTCCTGATAAAGCAGTACTTC	CATSNRDRHLLIKQYF	TRBD1	NA	TRBV15	TRBJ2-7
TGTGCCAGTAGTAACCGACAGGGGGGTTACATCGGACAGCCCCAGCATTTT	CASSNRQGGYIGQPQHF	TRBD1	NA	TRBV19	TRBJ1-5
TGTGCCAGCTCCCCCCGGGTTGGGGATCAGCCCCAGCATTTT	CASSPRVGDQPQHF	NA	NA	TRBV18	TRBJ1-5
TGTGCCAGTAGTCCCCAGGGGGGCAATAGCAATCAGCCCCAGCATTTT	CASSPQGGNSNQPQHF	TRBD1	NA	TRBV19	TRBJ1-5
TGTGCCAGTAGTGAACTGGGGACAGGGAAACCCTACGAGCAGTACTTC	CASSELGTGKPYEQYF	TRBD1	NA	TRBV19	TRBJ2-7
TGTGCCAGCAGCTCCCGGGCCAGCGGTCGGTACGGGAATGAGCAGTTCTTC	CASSSRASGRYGNEQFF	NA	NA	TRBV27	TRBJ2-1
TGTGCCAGCAGAGGGACAGGGGTCCTCTACGAGCAGTACTTC	CASRGTGVLYEQYF	TRBD1	NA	TRBV2	TRBJ2-7
TGTGCCAGCAGCTTCGGGACTAGCGTCGAGTCTACGCAGTATTTT	CASSFGTSVESTQYF	TRBD2	NA	TRBV7-2	TRBJ2-3
TGTGCCTTGCAACGACAGACGAGCACTGAAGCTTTCTTT	CALQRQTSTEAFF	NA	NA	TRBV30	TRBJ1-1
TGTGCCAGCAGTTTTAGCGGGAGCGGGCCAGATACGCAGTATTTT	CASSFSGSGPDTQYF	TRBD2	NA	TRBV2	TRBJ2-3
TGCAGCGCTGGGGGAGCGGGAGTGGAGACCCAGTACTTC	CSAGGAGVETQYF	TRBD2	once	TRBV29-1	TRBJ2-5